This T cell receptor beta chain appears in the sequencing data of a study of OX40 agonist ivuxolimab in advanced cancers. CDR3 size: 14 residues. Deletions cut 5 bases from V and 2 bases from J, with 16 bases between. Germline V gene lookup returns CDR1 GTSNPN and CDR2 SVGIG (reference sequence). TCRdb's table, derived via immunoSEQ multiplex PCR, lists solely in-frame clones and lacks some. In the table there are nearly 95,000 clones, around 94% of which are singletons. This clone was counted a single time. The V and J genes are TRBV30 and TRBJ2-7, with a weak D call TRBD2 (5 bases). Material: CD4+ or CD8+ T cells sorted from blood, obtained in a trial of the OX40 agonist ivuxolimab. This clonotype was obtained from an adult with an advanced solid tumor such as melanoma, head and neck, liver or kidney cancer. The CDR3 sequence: CAWSGLALAYEQYF. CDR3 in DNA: TGTGCCTGGTCGGGCCTAGCTCTAGCCTACGAGCAGTACTTC.